This T cell receptor (beta chain) was identified in a study of regulatory T cells in long-lasting Graves disease (dated by TCRdb to the early 2020s). Study-level background: To count as having persistent Graves' disease, a patient had to have received antithyroid drug treatment for over 5 years with TSH receptor autoantibodies remaining persistently positive. The study was conducted in China and was registered as a clinical trial. A total of about 33 samples underwent TCR sequencing, from around 13 patients with persistent Graves' disease and roughly 20 patients with newly diagnosed Graves' disease. Antithyroid drugs had been taken for roughly 10 years on average by persistent Graves' disease patients in the clinical cohort. Persistent Graves' disease patients were compared with newly diagnosed Graves' disease patients by peripheral blood TCR sequencing and RNA sequencing. Overall results and qualifications from the work: The authors noted that the small sample size was a limitation that may lower accuracy. Peripheral blood alone was examined, since thyroid tissue, which constituted the primary lesion, could not be accessed. Compared with newly diagnosed patients, patients with persistent Graves' disease had lower TCR Shannon entropy and fewer highly expanded clones, which suggests clonal expansion. Sequencing and analysis were limited to the TCR beta chain. Patients with persistent disease shared more public clonotypes (roughly 2,900) than newly diagnosed patients did (roughly 970). Persistent disease showed preferential use of TRBV28, TRBJ1-2 and TRBJ2-5, whereas newly diagnosed disease favored TRBV20-1 and TRBJ2-1.

Libraries were constructed by multiplex PCR. Sequencing was carried out with an Illumina HiSeq 4000. TCR beta libraries were built with iRepertoire HTBI primers and Arm-PCR amplification of CDR3 regions. Gel purification was performed on PCR products prior to sequencing. As for the authors' bioinformatics: Gene usage analysis of CDR3 amino acid clonotypes used the approximately 62 TRBV and 12 to 15 TRBJ segments found across samples. COPE and FqMerger were used to merge filtered high-quality paired reads into contigs. BLAST was used to align contigs to IMGT TRBV, TRBD and TRBJ reference genes, and CDR3 was defined according to IMGT. Any clonotype with a frequency above 0.1% was classified as a highly expanded clone. Repertoire diversity was measured by Shannon entropy, and V-J evenness by the Gini coefficient. A clonotype found in more than one individual was treated as public. TCRdb trimmed the raw reads at Q25, called clones with MiXCR and kept productive beta chains. One record per CDR3 amino acid sequence lists the most common genes and DNA. In this record, the V and J calls reflect TCRdb's handling and not the investigators' own analysis. The sample records about 470,000 distinct CDR3 sequences, 20% to 25% of which are singletons. The leading ten clones occupy about 6.6% of the sample.

The time point label corresponds to: persistent/refractory GD, antithyroid drugs over 5 years with positive TRAb. For both TCR sequencing and RNA sequencing, RNA was extracted from PBMCs using TRIzol. The diagnosis of Graves' disease followed American Thyroid Association guidelines. Recruitment of patients was carried out at an endocrinology department in Xi'an, China. Each patient gave 7.5 to 10 milliliters of peripheral blood, collected in an EDTA anticoagulant tube. Ficoll Paque Plus density gradient separation was used to isolate PBMCs, and no additional T cell sorting was done. RNA quality was checked with an Agilent 2100 Bioanalyzer and agarose gel, and concentration with a NanoDrop 2000. Notes on this clonotype: The target of this receptor is not known. One base away there is no much larger clone; base qualities are not given.

The CDR3, from cysteine to phenylalanine, totals 13 residues. The sequence is cut down to CDR3 DNA, 39 bases in frame from base 1. Trimming removed 0 bases from V and 4 bases from J, leaving 6 bases between the germline ends. CDR1 LNHNV and CDR2 YYDKDF were looked up in the germline V gene (reference sequence). Sequencing was performed on peripheral blood mononuclear cells (PBMCs), taken when the disease was refractory, from a patient treated with antithyroid drugs. The rearrangement joined TRBV15 to TRBJ1-1; the D gene is possibly TRBD1, with 5 bases matching. The origin of this receptor is a female donor with Graves disease. The DNA reads as follows: TGTGCCACCAGCAGAGACAGGGCCACTGAAGCTTTCTTT. Translated, it gives CATSRDRATEAFF.